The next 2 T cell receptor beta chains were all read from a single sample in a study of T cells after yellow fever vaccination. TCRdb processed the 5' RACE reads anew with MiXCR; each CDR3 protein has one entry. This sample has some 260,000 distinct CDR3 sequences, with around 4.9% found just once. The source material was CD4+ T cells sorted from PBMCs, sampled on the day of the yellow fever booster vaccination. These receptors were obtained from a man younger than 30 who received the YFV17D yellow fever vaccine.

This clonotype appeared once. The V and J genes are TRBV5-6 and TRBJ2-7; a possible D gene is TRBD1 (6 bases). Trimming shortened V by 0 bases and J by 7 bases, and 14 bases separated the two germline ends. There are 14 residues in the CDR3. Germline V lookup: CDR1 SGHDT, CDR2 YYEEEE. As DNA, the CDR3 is TGTGCCAGCAGCTTGGGGTCGACAGGCCTTGAGCAGTACGTC. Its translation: CASSLGSTGLEQYV.

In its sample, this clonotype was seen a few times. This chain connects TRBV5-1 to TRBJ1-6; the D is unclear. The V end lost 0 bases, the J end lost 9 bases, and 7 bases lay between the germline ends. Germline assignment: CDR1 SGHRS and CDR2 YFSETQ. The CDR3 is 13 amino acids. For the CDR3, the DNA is TGCGCCAGCAGCTTGGCCCCGGGTTCACCCCTCCACTTT. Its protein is CASSLAPGSPLHF.